This TCR beta chain emerged from a study of radiotherapy plus CTLA-4 blockade in lung cancer. On the study more broadly: Disease control was seen in about 34% of patients, objective responses in about 18%. General study points: Best predicting response, reportedly, were early blood T cell clone dynamics, with interferon-beta. Following radiotherapy plus ipilimumab, tumor-derived TCR clones expanded in the blood.

The ends were cut back, 4 bases at V and 5 bases at J, with 11 bases in the middle. Germline CDR1 is SGHAT and CDR2 is FQNNGV. The CDR3 extends over 13 amino acids. The method was immunoSEQ multiplex PCR; TCRdb's version includes in-frame clones alone and lacks a portion of them. The sample records roughly 85,000 clones, about 88% being singletons. The study treated chemo-refractory metastatic non-small-cell lung cancer patients with focal radiation plus ipilimumab CTLA-4 blockade. This clone is a singleton in its sample. The antigen is undetermined. The chain carries TRBV11-2 and TRBJ1-2; perhaps TRBD1 as D (6 bases). The material was peripheral blood, obtained from a patient treated with radiotherapy plus ipilimumab. The receptor comes from a human donor with non-small cell lung cancer that progressed on radiotherapy plus ipilimumab. The CDR3 loop reads CASSSEGVYGYTF. CDR3 sequence (DNA): TGTGCCAGCAGCTCCGAGGGGGTTTATGGCTACACCTTC.